Presented here are 28 T cell receptor beta chains from one specimen sequenced in a study of blood T cell repertoires in COVID-19. Data came from immunoSEQ multiplex PCR; TCRdb stores just in-frame clones and leaves some out. The data hold around 57,000 clones, with 88% observed a single time. Sequenced: peripheral blood. These receptors all stem from a human donor in a cohort sampled during active COVID-19.

J is TRBJ1-2 and V is TRBV6-5; D is perhaps TRBD1 (6 bases). The CDR3 consists of 14 residues. The germline CDR1 and CDR2 sequences are MNHEY and SVGAGI. Trimming cost V 6 bases and J 7 bases, with 18 bases left between them. CDR3 DNA: TGTGCCAGCAGCTTCAGGGGATCCCCATTTGGCTACACCTTC. This gives the protein CASSFRGSPFGYTF.

V and J are TRBV13 and TRBJ1-2; 7 bases align to TRBD1. The CDR3 is 16 residues long. The germline V gene encodes CDR1 PRHDT and CDR2 FYEKMQ (reference sequence). Trimming took 2 bases from V and 4 from J; bases not matched to a gene: 10. The CDR3 loop reads CASSLQVRGGGYGYTF. In DNA, the CDR3 is TGTGCCAGCAGCTTACAAGTTCGAGGGGGCGGCTATGGCTACACCTTC.

This clone was found once. J is TRBJ2-7 and V is TRBV6-5; TRBD1 matches 7 bases. Germline V lookup: CDR1 MNHEY, CDR2 SVGAGI. The trim removed 7 bases at V and 0 bases at J, leaving 6 bases unmatched. CDR3 length: 14 residues. The CDR3 here is CASKGQPLSYEQYF. CDR3 DNA sequence: TGTGCCAGCAAGGGACAGCCCCTCTCCTACGAGCAGTACTTC.

V and J are TRBV7-6 and TRBJ2-3; 9 bases map to TRBD1. Germline CDR1 and CDR2: SGHVS and FNYEAQ. The CDR3 is 16 amino acids. V lost 1 base, J lost 4 bases, and 6 bases stayed unmatched. The CDR3, as DNA: TGTGCCAGCAGCTTAGGTGGGACAGGGTCAGCAGATACGCAGTATTTT. Amino acid sequence: CASSLGGTGSADTQYF.

The rearrangement uses TRBV5-6 and TRBJ2-2; tentative D call: TRBD1 (6 bases). This CDR3 contains 14 residues. Germline values: CDR1 SGHDT, CDR2 YYEEEE. Trimming pared 5 bases from V and 2 bases from J, leaving 10 bases between. Here the CDR3 reads CASRGHPNTGELFF. In DNA form, the CDR3 reads TGTGCCAGCAGGGGACACCCAAACACCGGGGAGCTGTTTTTT.

The chain carries TRBV19 and TRBJ1-5; D gene uncertain. Germline CDR1 and CDR2: LNHDA and SQIVND (reference sequence). The V end lost 2 bases, the J end lost 0 bases, and 11 bases lay between the germline ends. The CDR3 contains 16 residues. Here the CDR3 reads CASSIRREYSNQPQHF. Here the CDR3 DNA reads TGTGCCAGTAGTATACGGCGGGAATATAGCAATCAGCCCCAGCATTTT.

This clone has only one observation. The CDR3 here is CASRDILRSTDTQYF. The CDR3 DNA follows: TGTGCCAGCAGGGACATCCTAAGGAGCACAGATACGCAGTATTTT. The J gene is TRBJ2-3, the V gene TRBV6-5; D may be TRBD1 (5 bases). V lost 6 bases and J lost 0, with 13 bases in between. The CDR3 sequence is 15 residues long. Germline V gene sequence: CDR1 MNHEY, CDR2 SVGAGI.

In this sample, this clone turned up once. The chain has TRBV5-4 and TRBJ2-5; TRBD2 matches at 12 bases. Germline V lookup: CDR1 SGHNT, CDR2 YYREEE (reference sequence). V lost 3 bases and J lost 3; bases outside the gene matches: 6. The CDR3 consists of 16 residues. CDR3 in amino acids: CASSSGLAGKKETQYF. The CDR3 nucleotides are TGTGCCAGCAGCTCCGGACTAGCGGGGAAAAAAGAGACCCAGTACTTC.

V gene TRBV7-2 combines with J gene TRBJ1-6; 7 nucleotides align to TRBD1. This CDR3 has 15 amino acids. After removal of 5 bases from V and 10 bases from J, the junction contained 11 bases not matched to a gene. CDR1 is SGHTA, CDR2 FQGNSA, per germline. For the CDR3, the DNA is TGTGCCAGCAGCCGCACTGGGGACAGTAGATCACCCCTCCACTTT. Protein: CASSRTGDSRSPLHF.

CDR3 DNA sequence: TGTGCCAGCTCACCACCGACAGGAATCACAGATACGCAGTATTTT. It encodes CASSPPTGITDTQYF. The rearrangement joins TRBV18 to TRBJ2-3, with D possibly being TRBD1 (6 bases). This CDR3 is built from 15 residues. The V gene's germline CDR1 is KGHSH and CDR2 LQKENI. Trimming stripped 0 bases from V and 2 bases from J, with 9 bases between.

This chain uses TRBV19 with TRBJ2-1, with TRBD1 matching over 9 bases. Germline loops: CDR1 LNHDA, CDR2 SQIVND (reference sequence). V gave up 7 bases and J gave up 7 bases; unmatched junction bases: 11. This CDR3 is 15 amino acids long. Here the CDR3 reads CASKGAGTGSNEQFF. The CDR3 DNA is TGTGCCAGTAAGGGGGCCGGGACAGGGAGTAATGAGCAGTTCTTC.

The chain couples TRBV6-2 or TRBV6-3 to TRBJ2-1; 12 nucleotides match TRBD1. V shed 0 bases and J 8 bases; nucleotides not matched to a gene: 2. CDR1 and CDR2 from the germline V gene are MNHEY and SVGEGT. This CDR3 is 15 amino acids long. The CDR3 region is CASSYSGTGGHEQFF. The CDR3 DNA reads as TGTGCCAGCAGTTACTCCGGGACAGGGGGCCATGAGCAGTTCTTC.

CDR3 coding DNA: TGTGCCAGCAGCGTAGGGAGCGGGAGCTACAATGAGCAGTTCTTC. This codes for CASSVGSGSYNEQFF. This chain connects TRBV9 to TRBJ2-1; 8 nucleotides agree with TRBD2. This CDR3 is built from 15 residues. V trimming: 0 bases; J trimming: 3 bases; junction bases outside the gene matches: 2. Looked up from germline, CDR1 is SGDLS and CDR2 is YYNGEE.

This chain connects TRBV19 to TRBJ1-2; D ambiguous. Trimming stripped 2 bases from V and 1 base from J, with 11 bases between. The germline V gene encodes CDR1 LNHDA and CDR2 SQIVND (reference sequence). CDR3 size: 15 residues. The CDR3 sequence: CASSIRSRDNYGYTF. Written as DNA, the CDR3 is TGTGCCAGTAGTATAAGGTCTCGGGATAACTATGGCTACACCTTC. Based on the CDR3 plus reference TRBV19 and TRBJ1-2, the full variable domain is DGGITQSPKYLFRKEGQNVTLSCEQNLNHDAMYWYRQDPGQGLRLIYYSQIVNDFQKGDIAEGYSVSREKKESFPLTVTSAQKNPTAFYLCASSIRSRDNYGYTFGSGTRLTVV.

This clone has only a few counts. This sequence joins TRBV7-3 and TRBJ1-1, with D possibly matching TRBD1 (6 bases). This CDR3 region has 13 residues. Deletions cut 0 bases from V and 7 bases from J, with 9 bases between. Germline-derived CDR1 and CDR2 are SGHTA and FQGTGA. The CDR3 here is CASSLTQTGEAFF. DNA of the CDR3: TGTGCCAGCAGCTTAACGCAGACAGGTGAAGCTTTCTTT. The full variable domain, its missing parts supplied by reference TRBV7-3 and TRBJ1-1, is GAGVSQTPSNKVTEKGKYVELRCDPISGHTALYWYRQSLGQGPEFLIYFQGTGAADDSGLPNDRFFAVRPEGSVSTLKIQRTERGDSAVYLCASSLTQTGEAFFGQGTRLTVV.

The genes are TRBV10-3 and TRBJ1-2, with D unresolved. The ends were cut back, 3 bases at V and 6 bases at J, with 17 bases in the middle. In germline, CDR1 is ENHRY, CDR2 SYGVKD. CDR3 length: 15 amino acids. DNA for the CDR3: TGTGCCATCAGTGAAAGTGGTATAGGCGGCCATGGCTACACCTTC. Translation: CAISESGIGGHGYTF.

This clone was observed once. CDR3 sequence reads: CASSYPYFSGDSYEQYF. CDR3 bases: TGTGCCAGCAGTTACCCTTATTTTAGCGGGGACTCCTACGAGCAGTACTTC. The chain recombines TRBV6-2 or TRBV6-3 with TRBJ2-7; 8 nucleotides match TRBD2. The CDR3 is 17 amino acids. Germline CDR1 reads MNHEY; CDR2 reads SVGEGT. Germline trimming cut 2 bases from V and 0 bases from J; bases unmatched to any gene: 9.

The CDR3 here is CASSPPHNEQYF. DNA for the CDR3: TGTGCCAGCAGCCCTCCCCACAACGAGCAGTACTTC. The chain combines TRBV7-8 with TRBJ2-7; D not resolved. CDR3 length: 12 residues. Trimming removed 5 bases from V and 5 bases from J, with 10 bases in between. Germline loops: CDR1 SGHVS, CDR2 FQNEAQ. Combining the CDR3 with reference TRBV7-8 and TRBJ2-7 gives the whole variable domain GAGVSQSPRYKVAKRGQDVALRCDPISGHVSLFWYQQALGQGPEFLTYFQNEAQLDKSGLPSDRFFAERPEGSVSTLKIQRTQQEDSAVYLCASSPPHNEQYFGPGTRLTVT.

This clone was seen a handful of times. Other nucleotide sequences from this sample produce the same CDR3. V is TRBV6-5 and J is TRBJ1-1, with 8 bases that match TRBD1. The V segment lost 3 bases and the J segment 5 bases; nucleotides outside the gene matches: 8. In germline, CDR1 is MNHEY, CDR2 SVGAGI. The CDR3 has 15 amino acids. The CDR3 coding sequence is TGTGCCAGCAGTTATTCGAGACAGGGGCGGACTGAAGCTTTCTTT. As protein: CASSYSRQGRTEAFF.

This clone was counted a few times. This chain joins TRBV4-2 and TRBJ2-7; D might be TRBD1 (6 bases). Germline loops: CDR1 LGHNA, CDR2 YNFKEQ. Trimming stripped 0 bases from V and 3 bases from J, with 12 bases between. CDR3 length: 15 residues. The CDR3 loop reads CASSQDQGSHYEQYF. CDR3 in DNA: TGTGCCAGCAGCCAAGATCAGGGGTCCCACTACGAGCAGTACTTC.

This clone came up once. V gene TRBV9 combines with J gene TRBJ1-3; no definite D call. The germline V gene encodes CDR1 SGDLS and CDR2 YYNGEE. V was shortened by 1 base and J by 0 bases, with 14 bases between the two germline ends. The CDR3 contains 17 residues. The CDR3 nucleotides are TGTGCCAGCAGCGTATATGCGAGTCCCTCCTCTGGAAACACCATATATTTT. It yields the protein CASSVYASPSSGNTIYF.

The J gene is TRBJ2-3, the V gene TRBV5-4, with a possible D match to TRBD1 (5 bases). Trimming pared 4 bases from V and 3 bases from J, leaving 12 bases between. The CDR3 is made up of 14 amino acids. Germline-derived CDR1 and CDR2 are SGHNT and YYREEE (reference sequence). CDR3 residues: CASSQGVGTDTQYF. DNA for the CDR3: TGTGCCAGCAGCCAAGGGGTGGGAACAGATACGCAGTATTTT.

V gene TRBV7-2 combines with J gene TRBJ2-5; no definite D call. This CDR3 comprises 15 residues. V was trimmed by 3 bases and J by 5 bases, leaving 16 bases between them. Germline V gene sequence: CDR1 SGHTA, CDR2 FQGNSA. The CDR3 loop reads CASSLLGGEMETQYF. The CDR3 region has the DNA TGTGCCAGCAGCTTGCTTGGTGGAGAGATGGAGACCCAGTACTTC.

This chain connects TRBV19 to TRBJ2-1; 8 bases are shared with TRBD2. The germline V gene has CDR1 LNHDA and CDR2 SQIVND (reference sequence). The V segment lost 6 bases and the J segment 2 bases; nucleotides outside the gene matches: 9. This CDR3 has 16 amino acids. CDR3: CASRGGGRYAYNEQFF. In DNA, the CDR3 is TGTGCCAGTAGGGGCGGGGGGCGCTATGCCTACAATGAGCAGTTCTTC.

The chain carries TRBV6-6 and TRBJ2-1; D may be TRBD1 (5 bases). This CDR3 contains 13 residues. Looked up from germline, CDR1 is MNHNY and CDR2 is SVGAGI (reference sequence). Trimming stripped 2 bases from V and 15 bases from J, with 17 bases between. The CDR3 spells CASSYNRDSKLFF. CDR3 coding DNA: TGTGCCAGCAGTTACAATCGCGACAGTAAGTTGTTCTTC.

The chain couples TRBV11-1 to TRBJ2-7; D uncertain. CDR1 is SGHAT and CDR2 is FQDESV in the germline V gene (reference sequence). This CDR3 is built from 14 residues. V lost 5 bases to trimming and J lost 2 bases, with 13 bases between them. Here the CDR3 reads CASSATGTTYEQYF. The DNA of the CDR3 is TGTGCCAGCAGCGCCACGGGTACAACCTACGAGCAGTACTTC.

The J gene is TRBJ2-7, the V gene TRBV5-1; 9 nucleotides match TRBD1. The junction had 2 bases not matched to a gene; V was cut back by 2 bases and J by 2 bases. There are 14 residues in the CDR3. Looked up from germline, CDR1 is SGHRS and CDR2 is YFSETQ. The CDR3: CASSLRQGAYEQYF. The CDR3 DNA reads as TGCGCCAGCAGCTTAAGACAGGGGGCCTACGAGCAGTACTTC.

The V call is TRBV7-6, the J call TRBJ2-3, with D maybe TRBD1 (6 bases). The V and J ends lost 1 base and 4 bases respectively, with 12 bases between them. Germline CDR1 reads SGHVS; CDR2 reads FNYEAQ. The CDR3 contains 15 residues. As DNA, the CDR3 is TGTGCCAGCAGCTTAGGACAGGTCGGGGCAGATACGCAGTATTTT. Translating gives CASSLGQVGADTQYF.